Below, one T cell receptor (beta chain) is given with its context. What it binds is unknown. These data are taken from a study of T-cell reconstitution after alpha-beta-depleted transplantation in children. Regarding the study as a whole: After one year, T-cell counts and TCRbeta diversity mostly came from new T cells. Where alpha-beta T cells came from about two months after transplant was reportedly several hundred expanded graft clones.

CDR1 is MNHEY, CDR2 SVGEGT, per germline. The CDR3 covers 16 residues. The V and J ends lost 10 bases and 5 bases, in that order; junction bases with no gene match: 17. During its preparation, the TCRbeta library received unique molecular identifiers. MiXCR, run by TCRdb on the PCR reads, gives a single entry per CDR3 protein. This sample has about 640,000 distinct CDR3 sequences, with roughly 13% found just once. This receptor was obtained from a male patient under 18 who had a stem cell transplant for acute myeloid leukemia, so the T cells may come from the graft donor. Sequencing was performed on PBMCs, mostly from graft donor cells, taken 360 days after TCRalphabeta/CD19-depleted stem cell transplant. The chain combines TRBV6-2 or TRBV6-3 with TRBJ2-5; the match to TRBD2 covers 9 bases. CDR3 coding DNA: TGTGCCACCATACTGGGCGCGGGAGGGCCGGGTGAGACCCAGTACTTC. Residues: CATILGAGGPGETQYF.